The 32 T cell receptor beta chains below were found in one sample sequenced in a study of regulatory T cells in long-lasting Graves disease. The authors built TCR beta libraries using iRepertoire HTBI primers and Arm-PCR of CDR3 regions. Each CDR3 protein is one row after TCRdb ran MiXCR on the multiplex PCR reads. The data hold about 200,000 distinct CDR3 sequences, with about 18% observed a single time. The time point here: newly diagnosed GD, antithyroid drugs for less than 3 months. Following extraction of RNA from PBMCs, that RNA was used to make the TCR library. This specimen consisted of peripheral blood mononuclear cells (PBMCs), obtained at new diagnosis, from a patient treated with antithyroid drugs. The receptor source for this set is a female donor with Graves disease.

This clonotype was found many times. The chain carries TRBV2 and TRBJ1-5; 7 nucleotides agree with TRBD1. The CDR3 contains 14 residues. Germline V gene data show CDR1 as SNHLY and CDR2 as FYNNEI. V gave up 5 bases and J gave up 9 bases; unmatched junction bases: 10. CDR3 DNA sequence: TGTGCCAGCAGTCTCGACAGGGAAGCTGGGCCCCAGCATTTT. As protein: CASSLDREAGPQHF.

J is TRBJ2-1 and V is TRBV6-1, with D maybe TRBD1 (6 bases). Trimming left V 10 bases short and J 8 bases short, with 15 bases between. Germline V gene data show CDR1 as MNHNS and CDR2 as SASEGT. This CDR3 is 12 amino acids long. For the CDR3, the DNA is TGTGCCACCCAAGGACAGCCTGATGAGCAGTTCTTC. Protein product: CATQGQPDEQFF.

This clonotype was found many times. The rearrangement links TRBV11-2 to TRBJ2-1; D unclear. The V gene lost 4 bases and the J gene lost 10 bases, with 8 bases spanning the gap. Germline V gene sequence: CDR1 SGHAT, CDR2 FQNNGV. CDR3 size: 11 residues. CDR3: CASSSPREQFF. The CDR3 DNA reads as TGTGCCAGCAGCTCCCCAAGGGAGCAGTTCTTC.

The J gene is TRBJ2-1, the V gene TRBV2; 7 bases agree with TRBD1. This CDR3 contains 14 residues. With 10 bases clipped from V and 2 bases from J, the junction kept 8 bases outside the gene matches. Looked up from germline, CDR1 is SNHLY and CDR2 is FYNNEI. This chain's CDR3 is CATLWTGTYNEQFF. CDR3 bases: TGTGCCACCCTTTGGACAGGTACCTACAATGAGCAGTTCTTC.

This clonotype was counted at least ten times. The chain employs TRBV7-9 and TRBJ2-7; TRBD1 might be the D (5 bases). This CDR3 comprises 13 residues. Germline V gene lookup returns CDR1 SEHNR and CDR2 FQNEAQ (reference sequence). Between the trimmed V and J ends, which lost 3 bases and 6 bases, there was a span of 12 bases. The CDR3 nucleotides read TGTGCCAGCAGCTTGCAGGGCGATCGCGAGCAGTACTTC. As protein: CASSLQGDREQYF. Combining the CDR3 with reference TRBV7-9 and TRBJ2-7 gives the whole variable domain DTGVSQNPRHKITKRGQNVTFRCDPISEHNRLYWYRQTLGQGPEFLTYFQNEAQLEKSRLLSDRFSAERPKGSFSTLEIQRTEQGDSAMYLCASSLQGDREQYFGPGTRLTVT.

This clonotype was observed many times. The V gene is TRBV20-1, the J gene TRBJ1-3, with TRBD1 identical over 7 bases. Germline values: CDR1 DFQATT, CDR2 SNEGSKA (reference sequence). V gave up 4 bases and J gave up 6 bases; unmatched junction bases: 9. The CDR3 spans 14 residues. CDR3 sequence reads: CSATRQGRANTIYF. The CDR3 DNA is TGCAGTGCTACTCGACAGGGTCGGGCAAACACCATATATTTT.

The V gene is TRBV5-5, the J gene TRBJ2-7; the match to TRBD1 covers 11 bases. The CDR3 has 18 residues. Germline CDR1 is SGHKS and CDR2 is YYEKEE (reference sequence). Germline trimming cut 3 bases from V and 3 bases from J; bases unmatched to any gene: 14. The CDR3 DNA sequence: TGTGCCAGCAGCTGGAACCCGGGACAGGGGGTATTGTTCTACGAGCAGTACTTC. Its translation: CASSWNPGQGVLFYEQYF.

Concerning this clonotype itself: It may be a read error: a sequence one base away is much more abundant. This CDR3 is missing its conserved last phenylalanine or tryptophan, likely due to a read error. The rearrangement links TRBV19 to TRBJ1-1, with TRBD1 matching 8 bases. The germline V gene has CDR1 LNHDA and CDR2 SQIVND (reference sequence). V lost 5 bases and J lost 1; bases outside the gene matches: 3. This CDR3 has 14 residues. CDR3 amino acids: CASSPTGGNTEAFL. The CDR3 nucleotides are TGTGCCAGTAGTCCCACAGGGGGGAACACTGAAGCTTTCCTT.

This clonotype appeared many times. The chain joins TRBV7-9 to TRBJ2-1; tentative D call: TRBD2 (5 bases). Trimming took off 2 bases at V and 10 bases at J, with 9 bases between the two ends. The CDR3 is made up of 12 amino acids. The germline CDR1 and CDR2 sequences are SEHNR and FQNEAQ (reference sequence). CDR3 amino acids: CASSLSAGEQFF. The CDR3 DNA sequence: TGTGCCAGCAGCTTATCTGCGGGCGAGCAGTTCTTC.

The sample holds many counts of this clonotype. CDR3 sequence: CASSPSTSGRVYEQYF. The CDR3 coding sequence is TGTGCCAGCTCACCATCGACTAGCGGGAGGGTATACGAGCAGTACTTC. This chain connects TRBV18 to TRBJ2-7; TRBD2 agrees at 14 bases. J gave up 4 bases and V 2 bases, and 4 bases lay outside the gene matches. The CDR3 length is 16 residues. The germline CDR1 and CDR2 sequences are KGHSH and LQKENI.

This chain uses TRBV2 with TRBJ2-1; tentative D call: TRBD2 (6 bases). V lost 7 bases to trimming and J lost 5 bases, with 15 bases between them. The CDR3 contains 14 residues. Germline V gives CDR1 SNHLY, CDR2 FYNNEI. DNA of the CDR3: TGTGCCAGCATTTCTAGCGTTTTAGACAATGAGCAGTTCTTC. Translation gives CASISSVLDNEQFF.

This clonotype was observed at least ten times. The chain combines TRBV11-2 with TRBJ2-5, with D perhaps matching TRBD1 (6 bases). The CDR3 has 16 residues. Germline CDR1 and CDR2: SGHAT and FQNNGV. With 2 bases removed from V and 7 bases from J, the gap between germline ends came to 20 bases. The CDR3 region is CASSLFPQGPLVTQYF. The CDR3 DNA sequence: TGTGCCAGCAGCTTATTCCCACAGGGTCCCCTAGTGACCCAGTACTTC.

This clonotype was observed a few times. V and J are TRBV12-3 or TRBV12-4 and TRBJ1-1; the D is unclear. CDR3 length equals 13 residues. The V end lost 2 bases, the J end lost 7 bases, and 11 bases lay between the germline ends. CDR3 region: CASSLLRGGEAFF. The CDR3 bases are TGTGCCAGCAGTTTATTACGGGGTGGTGAAGCTTTCTTT.

This clonotype was observed many times. The CDR3 protein is CASSISGLAYNEQFF. CDR3 sequence (DNA): TGTGCCAGTAGTATCTCCGGTCTAGCGTACAATGAGCAGTTCTTC. The genes are TRBV19 and TRBJ2-1; a weak D match, TRBD2 (6 bases). The CDR3 contains 15 residues. Germline V lookup: CDR1 LNHDA, CDR2 SQIVND (reference sequence). V dropped 3 bases and J dropped 4 bases, with 13 bases sitting between them.

This clonotype was detected ten times or more. V is TRBV20-1 and J is TRBJ2-5, with D possibly TRBD2 on 6 matching bases. The germline V gene has CDR1 DFQATT and CDR2 SNEGSKA (reference sequence). V was pared by 8 bases and J by 0 bases, with 13 bases between. The CDR3 runs to 13 residues. CDR3 in amino acids: CSKRLADQETQYF. CDR3 nucleotide sequence: TGCAGTAAGAGATTAGCGGACCAAGAGACCCAGTACTTC.

Turning to this clonotype: A much larger clone sits a single nucleotide away, making a read error possible. Because it lacks the conserved phenylalanine or tryptophan at the end, this CDR3 is likely a read error. The chain recombines TRBV15 with TRBJ2-5; D is unclear. Looked up from germline, CDR1 is LNHNV and CDR2 is YYDKDF (reference sequence). The CDR3 extends over 12 amino acids. V lost 0 bases and J 5 bases, leaving 4 bases between the germline ends. CDR3: CATSRDMETQYS. The DNA for the CDR3 is TGTGCCACCAGCAGAGATATGGAGACCCAGTACTCC.

This clonotype was picked up many times. V and J are TRBV6-2 or TRBV6-3 and TRBJ2-3; 7 positions match TRBD1. The germline V gene encodes CDR1 MNHEY and CDR2 SVGEGT. The CDR3 extends over 13 amino acids. V lost 8 bases to trimming and J lost 2 bases; unmatched junction nucleotides: 4. The DNA for the CDR3 is TGTGCCAGCGGGACAGCAAACACAGATACGCAGTATTTT. As protein: CASGTANTDTQYF.

The table lists this clonotype with many counts. The genes are TRBV6-1 and TRBJ1-1; D unclear. Germline V CDR1 and CDR2: MNHNS, SASEGT. Trimming shortened V by 2 bases and J by 4 bases, and 8 bases separated the two germline ends. The CDR3 is 13 residues long. CDR3 loop: CASSELRTTEAFF. In DNA form, the CDR3 reads TGTGCCAGCAGTGAATTGAGGACCACTGAAGCTTTCTTT.

The table lists this clonotype with many counts. The chain links TRBV11-2 to TRBJ2-3, with 7 bases lining up with TRBD2. This CDR3 has 14 residues. V shed 10 bases and J 3 bases; nucleotides not matched to a gene: 10. CDR1 and CDR2 from the germline V gene are SGHAT and FQNNGV. Here the CDR3 DNA reads TGTGCCACCGGGGGGAGAGCAGGGACAGATACGCAGTATTTT. Translating gives CATGGRAGTDTQYF.

This clonotype came up many times. The V and J genes are TRBV3-1 and TRBJ2-1, with 8 bases fitting TRBD1. V trimming: 2 bases; J trimming: 4 bases; junction bases outside the gene matches: 7. Per germline, CDR1 LGHDT and CDR2 YNNKEL (reference sequence). The CDR3 has 16 amino acids. The CDR3 DNA sequence: TGTGCCAGCAGCCAACGCTCGGGACAGGTTTACAATGAGCAGTTCTTC. Protein product: CASSQRSGQVYNEQFF.

Details on this clonotype: A far larger clone lies a single base away; this is likely a read error. The CDR3 here is CASSSRQGTDTQYF. In DNA form, the CDR3 reads TGTGCCAGCAGCTCCAGACAGGGAACAGATACGCAGTATTTT. The gene calls are TRBV11-2 and TRBJ2-3, with TRBD1 identical over 7 bases. Looked up from germline, CDR1 is SGHAT and CDR2 is FQNNGV. J gave up 3 bases and V 4 bases, and 4 bases lay outside the gene matches. The CDR3 consists of 14 residues.

This clonotype has ten or more counts. The chain links TRBV20-1 to TRBJ2-5, with 12 bases identical to TRBD2. The CDR3 contains 17 residues. J was trimmed by 2 bases and V by 4 bases; bases with no gene match: 11. Germline CDR1 reads DFQATT; CDR2 reads SNEGSKA (reference sequence). The CDR3 here is CSAKGGLAGTPQETQYF. Written as DNA, the CDR3 is TGCAGTGCTAAAGGGGGACTAGCGGGTACCCCTCAAGAGACCCAGTACTTC.

This clonotype was counted at least ten times. The V call is TRBV24-1, the J call TRBJ2-5; 7 nucleotides match TRBD1. This CDR3 has 13 residues. V was pared by 7 bases and J by 2 bases, with 3 bases of the junction left unmatched. Germline-derived CDR1 and CDR2 are KGHDR and SFDVKD. The CDR3 here is CATRGTEQETQYF. The CDR3 DNA follows: TGTGCCACCAGGGGGACAGAGCAAGAGACCCAGTACTTC.

On this clonotype itself: A read error may explain this, as a much larger clone is one base away. The chain is built from TRBV19 and TRBJ2-5; D may match TRBD1 or TRBD2 (5 bases each). CDR1 and CDR2 (germline): LNHDA, SQIVND (reference sequence). V was trimmed by 4 bases and J by 11 bases, leaving 23 bases between them. The CDR3 extends over 15 amino acids. CDR3 nucleotides: TGTGCCAGTAGTACCGGACCGGGGCGCGATGAGTTTCAGTACTTC. This encodes CASSTGPGRDEFQYF.

There are many counts of this clonotype. The rearrangement links TRBV20-1 to TRBJ2-7; D is perhaps TRBD1 or TRBD2 (6 bases each). The germline V gene encodes CDR1 DFQATT and CDR2 SNEGSKA (reference sequence). The V end was cut by 3 bases, the J end by 3 bases, with 12 bases between. This CDR3 is built from 13 residues. CDR3 DNA: TGCAGTGCTAGGACCGGGGGCTACTACGAGCAGTACTTC. This codes for CSARTGGYYEQYF.

At least ten counts were recorded for this clonotype. CDR3 nucleotides: TGTGCCAGCAGTTGGGGGGAGGGCGGTAATGAGCAGTTCTTC. Amino acid sequence: CASSWGEGGNEQFF. The chain couples TRBV27 to TRBJ2-1; TRBD2 agrees at 7 bases. The V gene's germline CDR1 is MNHEY and CDR2 SMNVEV (reference sequence). The CDR3 consists of 14 residues. With 4 bases clipped from V and 7 bases from J, the junction kept 7 bases outside the gene matches.

This clonotype was seen ten or more times. This chain connects TRBV9 to TRBJ2-5, with a possible D match to TRBD1 (5 bases). The CDR3 spans 15 residues. Germline V gene sequence: CDR1 SGDLS, CDR2 YYNGEE. Trimming pared 0 bases from V and 4 bases from J, leaving 13 bases between. CDR3: CASSVDHSRAETQYF. CDR3 DNA: TGTGCCAGCAGCGTAGACCATTCCAGGGCAGAGACCCAGTACTTC.

There are many counts of this clonotype. Here the CDR3 reads CASNPSGGAKEQYF. CDR3 in DNA: TGTGCCAGCAACCCCAGCGGGGGGGCGAAAGAGCAGTACTTC. V usage is TRBV28 and J usage is TRBJ2-7; 10 bases map to TRBD2. CDR1 and CDR2 (germline): MDHEN, SYDVKM. Trimming removed 7 bases from V and 7 bases from J; junction bases left unmatched: 10. The CDR3 has 14 residues.

This clonotype was seen at least ten times. The chain links TRBV10-3 to TRBJ2-1; D ambiguous. Trimming shortened V by 3 bases and J by 7 bases, and 13 bases separated the two germline ends. The CDR3 is 14 amino acids. Germline CDR1 ENHRY, CDR2 SYGVKD. The CDR3 protein is CAISDPTTGNEQFF. The CDR3 bases are TGTGCCATCAGTGATCCTACGACTGGTAATGAGCAGTTCTTC.

This clonotype was picked up many times. The CDR3 DNA sequence: TGCAGTGCTAGAGATCTGGTCGGGAACACTGAAGCTTTCTTT. Amino acids: CSARDLVGNTEAFF. The chain links TRBV20-1 to TRBJ1-1; D is ambiguous. The V gene's germline CDR1 is DFQATT and CDR2 SNEGSKA (reference sequence). V lost 0 bases to trimming and J lost 1 base, with 9 bases between them. The CDR3 sequence is 14 residues long.

The rearrangement joins TRBV28 to TRBJ1-6, with unresolved D. Trimming removed 5 bases at V and 0 bases at J, with 5 bases between. Germline CDR1 reads MDHEN; CDR2 reads SYDVKM. The CDR3 is 14 amino acids. CDR3 sequence (DNA): TGTGCCAGCAGTCAGGACTCCTATAATTCACCCCTCCACTTT. This gives the protein CASSQDSYNSPLHF.

The sample holds many counts of this clonotype. J is TRBJ2-1 and V is TRBV7-2; 7 nucleotides line up with TRBD2. Per the germline V gene, CDR1 is SGHTA and CDR2 is FQGNSA. V was clipped by 7 bases and J by 0 bases; unmatched bases: 9. The CDR3 covers 16 residues. The CDR3 DNA is TGTGCCAGCACCCTACCGGGCGGGAGCTCCTACAATGAGCAGTTCTTC. Residues: CASTLPGGSSYNEQFF.